This T cell receptor (beta chain) was recovered during a study of blood T cells in healthy people across ages. The germline gives CDR1 MGHRA, CDR2 YSYEKL. This CDR3 contains 14 residues. V lost 0 bases and J 9 bases, leaving 12 bases between the germline ends. Per sample, at least 6 micrograms of total RNA were extracted. A sample-barcoded 5' primer and a J-beta primer mix were used in a second PCR of roughly 7 to 12 cycles. Each CDR3 protein is one row after TCRdb ran MiXCR on the 5' RACE reads. The data show over 950,000 distinct CDR3 sequences, roughly two fifths seen once. The receptor comes from a young man in good health. The source material was blood. This chain uses TRBV4-1 with TRBJ1-5; D is perhaps TRBD1 (6 bases). DNA for the CDR3: TGCGCCAGCAGCCAAGAATTGGCGGGGGCGCCCCAGCATTTT. It specifies CASSQELAGAPQHF.